The present entry profiles one TCR beta chain with its context. The data were obtained in a study of blood T cell repertoires in COVID-19. In the study overall: The United States, Italy and Spain were the sources of the acute and convalescent COVID-19 samples. T cells, B-cell-depleted T cells, or PBMCs supplied cDNA or gDNA.

Original analysis: Cell counts per sample came from amplifying reference gene primers. Generated by immunoSEQ multiplex PCR, the TCRdb table keeps only in-frame clones and is missing some. V and J calls plus clone size are reproduced from that table; the DNA served to infer D and trimming. The data hold about 220,000 clones, with 70% to 85% observed a single time. The TCR comes from a man aged 50 to 60 with active or convalescent COVID-19. Sequenced sample: peripheral blood.

CDR3 region: CASSPKTSGSPGELFF. The CDR3 bases are TGTGCCAGCTCACCAAAGACTAGCGGGAGCCCCGGGGAGCTGTTTTTT. The chain couples TRBV18 to TRBJ2-2; TRBD2 agrees at 12 bases. The V gene's germline CDR1 is KGHSH and CDR2 LQKENI. This CDR3 region has 16 residues. Unmatched junction bases numbered 4, after V lost 2 bases and J lost 6 bases.